A single sample gave rise to the 5 T cell receptor beta chains below, sequenced in a study of blood T cell repertoires in COVID-19. Libraries were prepared by immunoSEQ multiplex PCR; TCRdb keeps only in-frame clonotypes and omits some of them. The repertoire consists of about 110,000 clones, with over 60% occurring once and the leading ten covering 16%. The material sequenced was peripheral blood. These TCRs come from an elderly woman with active or convalescent COVID-19.

The V gene is TRBV15, the J gene TRBJ1-2; 7 bases line up with TRBD1. Trimming cost V 5 bases and J 6 bases; bases outside gene matches: 12. The CDR3 contains 15 residues. Per the germline V gene, CDR1 is LNHNV and CDR2 is YYDKDF (reference sequence). CDR3 DNA sequence: TGTGCCACCAGCTTTCGGACAGGCCATGTGGATGGCTACACCTTC. Its translation: CATSFRTGHVDGYTF.

This clone occurred a few times. This chain links TRBV12-3 or TRBV12-4 with TRBJ2-1, with 8 positions matching TRBD2. The J segment lost 9 bases and the V segment lost 3 bases, leaving 4 bases of the junction unmatched. The CDR3 totals 13 residues. CDR3 residues: CASSLPRGGEQFF. DNA for the CDR3: TGTGCCAGCAGTTTGCCCCGGGGGGGTGAGCAGTTCTTC.

V and J are TRBV7-3 and TRBJ2-7; TRBD2 matches at 12 bases. Germline trimming cut 5 bases from V and 7 bases from J; bases unmatched to any gene: 6. CDR1 is SGHTA and CDR2 is FQGTGA in the germline V gene. The CDR3 runs to 14 residues. CDR3 in DNA: TGTGCCAGCAGCCCTAGCGGGAGGGCCGGGGAGCAGTACTTC. Its translation is CASSPSGRAGEQYF.

This sequence joins TRBV7-3 and TRBJ1-1, with D tentatively TRBD1 (6 bases). Trimming cost V 0 bases and J 4 bases, with 12 bases left between them. In germline, CDR1 is SGHTA, CDR2 FQGTGA. The CDR3 runs to 15 residues. This CDR3 is CASSLTGQPGTEAFF. CDR3 bases: TGTGCCAGCAGCTTAACCGGACAGCCGGGCACTGAAGCTTTCTTT.

The chain recombines TRBV2 with TRBJ2-1; 12 bases match TRBD2. V lost 6 bases, J lost 7 bases, and 7 bases stayed unmatched. This CDR3 contains 15 residues. Per germline, CDR1 SNHLY and CDR2 FYNNEI. CDR3 nucleotides: TGTGCCAGCAGCAGGACTAGCGGGACGGGGAATGAGCAGTTCTTC. Protein: CASSRTSGTGNEQFF.